The entry below describes one T cell receptor (beta chain). This entry is derived from a study of T cell changes during pregnancy in multiple sclerosis. Generated by immunoSEQ multiplex PCR, the TCRdb table keeps only in-frame clones and is missing some. The sample has 69,000 or so clones, 85% to 95% seen once; the top ten hold about 2%. CDR3 length: 16 amino acids. CDR1 is LNHDA, CDR2 SQIVND, per germline (reference sequence). V lost 5 bases, J lost 0 bases, and 14 bases lay in between. This receptor was obtained from a female donor in good health, enrolled as a control in a pregnancy study. J is TRBJ2-1 and V is TRBV19, with D possibly TRBD2 on 5 matching bases. The specimen comprised peripheral blood, sampled in the third trimester of pregnancy. The CDR3 DNA sequence: TGTGCCAGTAGTTTATCAGCGGCCCTCTCCTACAATGAGCAGTTCTTC. It specifies CASSLSAALSYNEQFF.